Below, 3 T cell receptor beta chains from the same sample are listed, as sequenced in a study of T-cell memory formation after mild COVID-19. TCRdb independently ran MiXCR on the 5' RACE reads; one entry per CDR3 protein. The sample contains around 390,000 distinct CDR3 sequences, 16% of which appear only once. Sequenced sample: PBMCs or a T cell subset sorted from them (not recorded which). The receptors shown here come from a man between 18 and 29 years old who had mild COVID-19 (a few samples of this study predate the infection). Cell type and time point are not known.

This clonotype showed up just a few times. The chain carries TRBV10-3 and TRBJ1-2; perhaps TRBD1 as D (6 bases). Trimming left V 6 bases short and J 4 bases short, with 12 bases between. This CDR3 is 13 amino acids long. The germline CDR1 and CDR2 sequences are ENHRY and SYGVKD. The CDR3 spells CAIRPGHFYGYTF. CDR3 nucleotide sequence: TGTGCCATCAGACCGGGACACTTCTATGGCTACACCTTC.

The chain uses TRBV6-5 and TRBJ1-3; D is unclear. Per the germline V gene, CDR1 is MNHEY and CDR2 is SVGAGI. This CDR3 has 15 amino acids. V gave up 4 bases and J gave up 5 bases, with 15 bases separating them. CDR3 DNA sequence: TGTGCCAGCAGTTGGGCCCGGGGATACCGAAACACCATATATTTT. Protein sequence: CASSWARGYRNTIYF.

The chain combines TRBV12-3 or TRBV12-4 with TRBJ2-1; 9 nucleotides match TRBD1. Trimming at V came to 5 bases and at J to 8 bases, leaving 7 bases not matched to a gene. The CDR3 runs 14 residues. In DNA form, the CDR3 reads TGTGCCAGCAGTCCGGGACAGGGATGGGATGAGCAGTTCTTC. The encoded protein is CASSPGQGWDEQFF.